Following are 12 T cell receptor beta chains from one sample sequenced in a study of CD8 T cells in ankylosing spondylitis. Notes on the study in general: Characteristic of ankylosing spondylitis blood, it appeared, was a TCR beta motif comprising several highly homologous variants.

Their recognized antigens are unknown. A single record per CDR3 protein comes from TCRdb applying MiXCR to the 5' RACE reads. The repertoire includes 500,000 to 550,000 distinct CDR3 sequences, roughly an eighth of them detected once, and approximately 6.2% sits in the top ten. The sequenced sample consisted of blood, either unsorted or a sorted T cell fraction (not recorded which). The receptor source for this set is a male donor with ankylosing spondylitis.

This clonotype came up many times. CDR3 protein: CSASVGSHQPQHF. The CDR3 DNA reads TGCAGTGCTAGTGTGGGTTCACATCAGCCCCAGCATTTT. The chain links TRBV20-1 to TRBJ1-5; D gene unclear. The V and J ends lost 3 bases and 5 bases respectively, with 11 bases between them. The CDR3 contains 13 residues. Germline V gene lookup returns CDR1 DFQATT and CDR2 SNEGSKA (reference sequence).

This clonotype came up a few times. The chain carries TRBV24-1 and TRBJ1-5; no reliable D call. CDR3 length: 14 amino acids. Germline assignment: CDR1 KGHDR and CDR2 SFDVKD. Trimming removed 0 bases at V and 7 bases at J, with 9 bases between. The CDR3: CATSDLGVEQPQHF. As DNA, the CDR3 is TGTGCCACCAGTGATTTGGGCGTCGAGCAGCCCCAGCATTTT.

This chain connects TRBV27 to TRBJ2-7; the D is unclear. The length of the CDR3 is 11 residues. Germline assignment: CDR1 MNHEY and CDR2 SMNVEV (reference sequence). V was pared by 2 bases and J by 9 bases, with 8 bases between. Here the CDR3 DNA reads TGTGCCAGCAGTTTAGGTGGCTGGCAGTACTTC. This codes for CASSLGGWQYF.

The chain uses TRBV3-1 and TRBJ1-2, with a tentative D call TRBD1 (6 bases). Germline V lookup: CDR1 LGHDT, CDR2 YNNKEL (reference sequence). The CDR3 is 13 amino acids. With 3 bases removed from V and 8 bases from J, the gap between germline ends came to 13 bases. DNA for the CDR3: TGTGCCAGCAGCCAGCTTACAGGGAGCGGCTACACCTTC. Protein: CASSQLTGSGYTF.

This chain links TRBV19 with TRBJ2-7; TRBD1 matches at 8 bases. Germline V CDR1 and CDR2: LNHDA, SQIVND (reference sequence). After removal of 3 bases from V and 7 bases from J, the junction contained 5 bases not matched to a gene. The CDR3 is made up of 13 amino acids. The DNA for the CDR3 is TGTGCCAGTAGTATTGACAGGGGAGAAGAGCAGTACTTC. Amino acid sequence: CASSIDRGEEQYF.

This clonotype was counted many times. The CDR3 is CSVEILAGKTYEQYF. DNA for the CDR3: TGCAGCGTTGAGATACTAGCGGGGAAAACCTACGAGCAGTACTTC. V and J are TRBV29-1 and TRBJ2-7; TRBD2 matches at 10 bases. V trimming: 3 bases; J trimming: 2 bases; junction bases outside the gene matches: 7. The germline gives CDR1 SQVTM, CDR2 ANQGSEA. The CDR3 runs 15 residues.

This clonotype was picked up a small number of times. V usage is TRBV6-5 and J usage is TRBJ1-2; 7 bases are shared with TRBD1. The CDR3 length is 18 residues. Germline CDR1 and CDR2: MNHEY and SVGAGI. Trimming took 5 bases from V and 6 from J; bases not matched to a gene: 21. CDR3 sequence reads: CASSHHDRQGVKFDGYTF. For the CDR3, the DNA is TGTGCCAGCAGTCACCACGACCGACAGGGAGTTAAGTTTGATGGCTACACCTTC.

This clonotype was seen more than once but under ten times. The chain carries TRBV12-5 and TRBJ2-1, with D possibly matching TRBD2 (5 bases). This CDR3 has 14 amino acids. V shed 7 bases and J shed 6 bases, with 16 bases lying between them. Germline V gene lookup returns CDR1 LGHNT and CDR2 FRNRAP. The CDR3 is CASARDSTGNEQFF. The DNA of the CDR3 is TGTGCTAGTGCCCGGGATTCGACGGGCAATGAGCAGTTCTTC.

This clonotype appeared a few times. J is TRBJ2-3 and V is TRBV5-1, with 10 bases that match TRBD1. CDR1 SGHRS and CDR2 YFSETQ come from the germline V gene. CDR3 length equals 12 residues. V dropped 4 bases and J dropped 13; count of bases not matched to a gene: 6. CDR3 nucleotides: TGCGCCAGCAGCCCGGGACAGGGGCAGGAGTATTTT. Protein: CASSPGQGQEYF. The full variable domain, its missing parts supplied by reference TRBV5-1 and TRBJ2-3, is KAGVTQTPRYLIKTRGQQVTLSCSPISGHRSVSWYQQTPGQGLQFLFEYFSETQRNKGNFPGRFSGRQFSNSRSEMNVSTLELGDSALYLCASSPGQGQEYFGPGTRLTVL.

The J gene is TRBJ2-1, the V gene TRBV5-1, with 7 bases matching TRBD1. The CDR3 is 16 amino acids. Germline-derived CDR1 and CDR2 are SGHRS and YFSETQ. Trimming at V came to 3 bases and at J to 3 bases, leaving 9 bases not matched to a gene. Written as DNA, the CDR3 is TGCGCCAGCAGCTGGCAGGGGGAAACTCTCTACAATGAGCAGTTCTTC. It encodes CASSWQGETLYNEQFF.

V is TRBV6-2 or TRBV6-3 and J is TRBJ2-2, with D tentatively TRBD1 or TRBD2 (6 bases each). CDR3 length equals 19 residues. The germline CDR1 and CDR2 sequences are MNHEY and SVGEGT. Trimming shortened V by 6 bases and J by 3 bases, and 26 bases separated the two germline ends. The CDR3 region is CASRHFDRFGGFDTGELFF. CDR3 nucleotides: TGTGCCAGCAGACACTTCGACAGGTTCGGGGGTTTTGACACCGGGGAGCTGTTTTTT.

The sample holds many counts of this clonotype. This rearrangement joins TRBV5-1 to TRBJ2-7; TRBD2 might be the D (5 bases). The CDR3 runs to 15 residues. V was pared by 5 bases and J by 0 bases, with 15 bases between. Per germline, CDR1 SGHRS and CDR2 YFSETQ. This CDR3 is CASSGFSASSYEQYF. Here the CDR3 DNA reads TGCGCCAGCAGTGGGTTTAGCGCAAGCTCCTACGAGCAGTACTTC.